The rows below give T cell receptor beta chains drawn from one sample of a study of lymphopenia after photon versus proton radiotherapy. TCRdb's table, derived via immunoSEQ multiplex PCR, lists solely in-frame clones and lacks some. The sample shows 25,000 to 30,000 clones, about 83% of them seen only once. The specimen was peripheral blood, collected from a patient treated with proton-based radiotherapy. These receptors all stem from a woman in her sixties with cholangiocarcinoma. Some clones in this sample may be carry-over from other donors' samples. Both conserved end residues are part of each CDR3. The order of the fields is J gene, D gene, clone size, V gene, CDR3 protein, CDR3 DNA. A D gene is named only where the DNA matches it firmly. A row's size may be missing; if present it is once, few, many or a size class.

TRBJ1-2 . few TRBV10-3 CAIRDSYGYTF TGTGCCATCAGGGACAGCTATGGCTACACCTTC
TRBJ1-1 TRBD1 . TRBV23-1 CASSLQGANTEAFF TGCGCCAGCAGTCTGCAGGGGGCGAACACTGAAGCTTTCTTT
TRBJ2-6 . . TRBV7-2 CASSLVGHPSGANVLTF TGTGCCAGCAGCTTAGTCGGACATCCATCTGGGGCCAACGTCCTGACTTTC
TRBJ2-7 . . TRBV15 CATSARGSQGKYEQYF TGTGCCACCAGCGCACGCGGGTCCCAAGGAAAATACGAGCAGTACTTC
TRBJ1-2 . . TRBV9 CASSVGGEGGIYGYTF TGTGCCAGCAGCGTAGGTGGGGAAGGGGGAATCTATGGCTACACCTTC
TRBJ2-1 TRBD1 . TRBV10-1 CASSEGDRFGEQFF TGCGCCAGCAGTGAGGGGGACAGGTTCGGCGAGCAGTTCTTC
TRBJ2-7 TRBD2 . TRBV6-6 CASSRPTSGGYEQYF TGTGCCAGCAGCCGACCAACTAGCGGGGGTTACGAGCAGTACTTC
TRBJ2-1 . once TRBV9 CASSVDLSGRAEQFF TGTGCCAGCAGCGTAGATTTGTCGGGTCGCGCTGAGCAGTTCTTC
TRBJ1-4 . . TRBV14 CASSQSERGKLFF TGTGCCAGCAGCCAGAGCGAAAGGGGAAAACTGTTTTTT
TRBJ2-5 . . TRBV9 CASSASPRGAQETQYF TGTGCCAGCAGCGCAAGTCCTCGGGGGGCCCAAGAGACCCAGTACTTC
TRBJ2-7 . . TRBV18 CASSPLGQGGYEQYF TGTGCCAGCTCACCACTGGGGCAGGGAGGCTACGAGCAGTACTTC
TRBJ1-2 . . TRBV6-1 CASSEVRGGPATF TGTGCCAGCAGTGAAGTTCGGGGGGGACCGGCGACCTTC
TRBJ2-3 TRBD2 . TRBV4-1 CASSQLAGDTDTQYF TGCGCCAGCAGCCAACTAGCGGGAGACACAGATACGCAGTATTTT
TRBJ2-1 TRBD2 once TRBV25-1 CASSENLAGVGEQFF TGTGCCAGCAGTGAAAACCTAGCGGGAGTGGGTGAGCAGTTCTTC
TRBJ2-1 TRBD1 . TRBV15 CATSRGSDRIDNEQFF TGTGCCACCAGCAGAGGGTCGGACAGGATAGACAATGAGCAGTTCTTC
TRBJ1-1 . . TRBV5-4 CASSLDKGSDTEAFF TGTGCCAGCAGCTTGGACAAAGGATCGGACACTGAAGCTTTCTTT
TRBJ1-2 . . TRBV6-6 CASTTGVGYTF TGTGCCAGCACCACGGGGGTTGGCTACACCTTC
TRBJ1-2 . . TRBV9 CASSEGTRGYTF TGTGCCAGCAGCGAGGGAACGAGGGGCTACACCTTC
TRBJ2-7 TRBD2 . TRBV6-6 CASSYSGGTSEYEQYF TGTGCCAGCAGTTACTCGGGCGGGACTAGCGAATACGAGCAGTACTTC
TRBJ2-7 . . TRBV4-3 CASSQDRASAVHEQYF TGCGCCAGCAGCCAAGATAGGGCTAGCGCGGTGCACGAGCAGTACTTC
TRBJ2-7 . . TRBV28 CASSEAGSSYEQYF TGTGCCAGCAGCGAGGCTGGGAGCTCCTACGAGCAGTACTTC
TRBJ2-7 . . TRBV11-2 CASSLVRDYEQYF TGTGCCAGCAGCTTAGTGAGGGATTACGAGCAGTACTTC
TRBJ1-5 . . TRBV9 CASSPHAGASNQPQHF TGTGCCAGCAGCCCCCACGCGGGGGCTAGCAATCAGCCCCAGCATTTT
TRBJ2-7 TRBD2 . TRBV4-3 CASSQENLADYEQYF TGCGCCAGCAGCCAAGAGAATCTAGCGGACTACGAGCAGTACTTC